This paragraph covers one T cell receptor (beta chain) sequence. The antigen is undetermined. The record originates from a study of T cells after yellow fever vaccination. Study conclusions and caveats: Relatively few clonotypes were ones that appeared in both CD4 and CD8 compartments. Clones from primary vaccination mostly reappeared after the booster (roughly 95% CD4, approximately 88% CD8). FACS-sorted repertoires could contain abundant clonotypes contaminating from the bulk population.

The study made its TCR cDNA through 5'RACE template switching. That step introduced a universal primer site along with UMIs. TCRdb independently ran MiXCR on the 5' RACE reads; one entry per CDR3 protein. In the table there are just under 600,000 distinct CDR3 sequences, around an eighth of which are singletons. The germline CDR1 and CDR2 sequences are DFQATT and SNEGSKA (reference sequence). This CDR3 is built from 13 residues. Trimming cost V 1 base and J 1 base, with 7 bases left between them. The sample in question was PBMCs, obtained on the day of the yellow fever booster vaccination. This sequence joins TRBV20-1 and TRBJ2-5; D is undetermined. The sequence was collected from a man under 40 who received the YFV17D yellow fever vaccine. The CDR3 coding sequence is TGCAGTGCTAGAGGGAACAGCCAAGAGACCCAGTACTTC. As protein: CSARGNSQETQYF.